Sequencing of this TCR beta chain was carried out in a study of blood T cell repertoires in COVID-19. Study details: Sites in the United States, Italy and Spain provided acute and convalescent COVID-19 samples.

Produced via immunoSEQ multiplex PCR; TCRdb's table is partial and in-frame only. Of around 160,000 clones listed, around 80% are singletons. The ends lost 3 bases at V and 1 base at J; junction bases unmatched: 1. This CDR3 contains 16 residues. The germline V gene encodes CDR1 SNHLY and CDR2 FYNNEI. The clonotype was recovered from a man between 60 and 70 years old with active or convalescent COVID-19. Sequenced material: peripheral blood. This chain joins TRBV2 and TRBJ2-2; 11 nucleotides agree with TRBD2. The CDR3 is CASSEGLAENTGELFF. The CDR3 bases are TGTGCCAGCAGTGAGGGACTAGCGGAGAACACCGGGGAGCTGTTTTTT.